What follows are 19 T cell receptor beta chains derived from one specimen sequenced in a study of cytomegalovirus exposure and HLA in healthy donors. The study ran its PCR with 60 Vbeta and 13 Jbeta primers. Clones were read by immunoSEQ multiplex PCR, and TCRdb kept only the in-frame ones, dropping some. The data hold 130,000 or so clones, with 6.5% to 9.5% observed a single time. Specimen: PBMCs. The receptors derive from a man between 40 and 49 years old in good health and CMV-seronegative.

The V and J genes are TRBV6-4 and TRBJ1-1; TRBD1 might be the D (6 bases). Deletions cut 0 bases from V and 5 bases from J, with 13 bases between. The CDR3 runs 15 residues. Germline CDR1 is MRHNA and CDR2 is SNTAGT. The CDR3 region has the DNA TGTGCCAGCAGTGACTCGAGGGGGGGAATTACTGAAGCTTTCTTT. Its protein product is CASSDSRGGITEAFF.

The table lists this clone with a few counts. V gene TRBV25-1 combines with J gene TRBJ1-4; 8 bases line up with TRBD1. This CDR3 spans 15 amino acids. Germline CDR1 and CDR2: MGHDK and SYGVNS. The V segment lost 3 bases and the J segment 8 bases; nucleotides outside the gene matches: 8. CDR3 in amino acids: CASSELGQGGEKLFF. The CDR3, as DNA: TGTGCCAGCAGTGAGTTAGGACAGGGTGGGGAAAAACTGTTTTTT. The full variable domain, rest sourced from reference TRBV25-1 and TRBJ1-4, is EADIYQTPRYLVIGTGKKITLECSQTMGHDKMYWYQQDPGMELHLIHYSYGVNSTEKGDLSSESTVSRIRTEHFPLTLESARPSHTSQYLCASSELGQGGEKLFFGSGTQLSVL.

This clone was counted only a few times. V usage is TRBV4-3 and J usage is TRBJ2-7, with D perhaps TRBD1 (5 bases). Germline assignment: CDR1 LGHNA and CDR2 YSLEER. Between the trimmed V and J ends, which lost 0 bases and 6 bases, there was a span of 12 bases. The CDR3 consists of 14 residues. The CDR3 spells CASSQEKGAVEQYF. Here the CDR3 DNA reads TGCGCCAGCAGCCAAGAAAAAGGGGCAGTCGAGCAGTACTTC.

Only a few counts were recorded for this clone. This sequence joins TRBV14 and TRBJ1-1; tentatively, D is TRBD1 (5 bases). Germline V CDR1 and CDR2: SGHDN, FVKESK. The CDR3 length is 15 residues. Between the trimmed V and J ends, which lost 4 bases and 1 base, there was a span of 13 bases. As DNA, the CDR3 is TGTGCCAGCAGCCTACGGGGGAGGGGGAACACTGAAGCTTTCTTT. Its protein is CASSLRGRGNTEAFF.

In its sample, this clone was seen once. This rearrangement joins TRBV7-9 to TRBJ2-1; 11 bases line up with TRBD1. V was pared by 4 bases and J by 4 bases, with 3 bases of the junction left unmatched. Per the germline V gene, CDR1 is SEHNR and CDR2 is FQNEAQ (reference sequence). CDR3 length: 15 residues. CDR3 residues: CASSSGQGEYNEQFF. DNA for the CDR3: TGTGCCAGCAGCTCGGGACAGGGGGAATACAATGAGCAGTTCTTC.

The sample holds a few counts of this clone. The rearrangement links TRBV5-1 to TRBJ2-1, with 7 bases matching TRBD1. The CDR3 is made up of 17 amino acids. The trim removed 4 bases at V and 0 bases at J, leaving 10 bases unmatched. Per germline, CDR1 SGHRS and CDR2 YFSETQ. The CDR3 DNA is TGCGCCAGCAGCAAGGGGGCCGGGGTCAACTCCTACAATGAGCAGTTCTTC. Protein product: CASSKGAGVNSYNEQFF.

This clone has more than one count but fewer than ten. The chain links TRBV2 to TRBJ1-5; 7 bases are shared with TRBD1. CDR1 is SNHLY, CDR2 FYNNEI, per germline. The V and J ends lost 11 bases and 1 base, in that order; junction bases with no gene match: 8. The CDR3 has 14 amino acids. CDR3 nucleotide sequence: TGTGCCTCGGGAGGGGGCAGGAGCAATCAGCCCCAGCATTTT. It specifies CASGGGRSNQPQHF.

CDR3 nucleotides: TGTGCCAGCAGTCTCCGAGACCGGGAGACTTCCTACGAGCAGTACTTC. It specifies CASSLRDRETSYEQYF. This chain joins TRBV2 and TRBJ2-7; TRBD2 might be the D (6 bases). CDR3 length: 16 residues. The V end was cut by 5 bases, the J end by 1 base, with 18 bases between. CDR1 and CDR2 (germline): SNHLY, FYNNEI.

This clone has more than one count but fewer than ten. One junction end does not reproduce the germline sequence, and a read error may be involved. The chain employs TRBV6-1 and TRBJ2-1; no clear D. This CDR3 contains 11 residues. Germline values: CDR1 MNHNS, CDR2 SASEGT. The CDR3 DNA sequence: TGTGCCAGCACTGAACATTATGAGCAGTTCTTC. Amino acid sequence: CASTEHYEQFF.

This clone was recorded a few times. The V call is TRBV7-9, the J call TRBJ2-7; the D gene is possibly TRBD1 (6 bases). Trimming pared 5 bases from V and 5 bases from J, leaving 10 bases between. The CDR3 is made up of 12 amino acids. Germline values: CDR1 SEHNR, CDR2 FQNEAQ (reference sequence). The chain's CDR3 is CASSPTGNEQYF. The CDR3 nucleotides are TGTGCCAGCAGCCCCACAGGGAACGAGCAGTACTTC.

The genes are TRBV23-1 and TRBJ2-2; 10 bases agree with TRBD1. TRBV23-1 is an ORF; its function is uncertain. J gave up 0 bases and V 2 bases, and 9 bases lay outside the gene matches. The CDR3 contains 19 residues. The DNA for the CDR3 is TGCGCCAGCAGTCAACCCTCGACAGGGGGCCCCTCGAACACCGGGGAGCTGTTTTTT. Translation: CASSQPSTGGPSNTGELFF.

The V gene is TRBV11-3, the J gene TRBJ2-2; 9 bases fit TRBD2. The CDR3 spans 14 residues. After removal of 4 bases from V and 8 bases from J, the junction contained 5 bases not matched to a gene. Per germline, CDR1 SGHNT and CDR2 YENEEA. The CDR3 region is CASSSRGGRGELFF. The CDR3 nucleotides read TGTGCCAGCAGCTCGCGGGGGGGCCGAGGGGAGCTGTTTTTT.

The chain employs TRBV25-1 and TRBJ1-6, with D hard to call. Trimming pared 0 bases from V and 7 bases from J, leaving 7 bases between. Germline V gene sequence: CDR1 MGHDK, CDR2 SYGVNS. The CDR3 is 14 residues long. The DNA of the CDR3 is TGTGCCAGCAGTGAATACAATCGGAATTCACCCCTCCACTTT. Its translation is CASSEYNRNSPLHF. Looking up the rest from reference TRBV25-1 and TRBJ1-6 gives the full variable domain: EADIYQTPRYLVIGTGKKITLECSQTMGHDKMYWYQQDPGMELHLIHYSYGVNSTEKGDLSSESTVSRIRTEHFPLTLESARPSHTSQYLCASSEYNRNSPLHFGNGTRLTVT.

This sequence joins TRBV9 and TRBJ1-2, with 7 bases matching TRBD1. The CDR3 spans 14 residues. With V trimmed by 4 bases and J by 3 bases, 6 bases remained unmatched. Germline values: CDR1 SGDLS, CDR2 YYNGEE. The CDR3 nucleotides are TGTGCCAGCAGCCCACGAGGGACAGACTATGGCTACACCTTC. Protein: CASSPRGTDYGYTF.

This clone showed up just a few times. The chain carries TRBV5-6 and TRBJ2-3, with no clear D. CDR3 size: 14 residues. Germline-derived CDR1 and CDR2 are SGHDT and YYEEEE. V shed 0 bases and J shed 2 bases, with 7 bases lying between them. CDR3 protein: CASSLERLTDTQYF. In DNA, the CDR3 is TGTGCCAGCAGCTTGGAGAGACTCACAGATACGCAGTATTTT.

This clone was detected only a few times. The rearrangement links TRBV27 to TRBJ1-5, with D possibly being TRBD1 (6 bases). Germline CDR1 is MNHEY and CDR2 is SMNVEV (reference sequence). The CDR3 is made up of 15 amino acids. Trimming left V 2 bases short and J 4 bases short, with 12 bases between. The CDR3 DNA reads TGTGCCAGCAGTTTAAATGGGGGCGCGAATCAGCCCCAGCATTTT. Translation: CASSLNGGANQPQHF.

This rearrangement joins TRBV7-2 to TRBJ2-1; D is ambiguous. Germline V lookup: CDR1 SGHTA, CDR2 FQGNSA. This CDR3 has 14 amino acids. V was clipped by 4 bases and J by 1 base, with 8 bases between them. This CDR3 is CASSSSVSYNEQFF. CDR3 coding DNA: TGTGCCAGCAGCTCAAGCGTATCCTACAATGAGCAGTTCTTC.

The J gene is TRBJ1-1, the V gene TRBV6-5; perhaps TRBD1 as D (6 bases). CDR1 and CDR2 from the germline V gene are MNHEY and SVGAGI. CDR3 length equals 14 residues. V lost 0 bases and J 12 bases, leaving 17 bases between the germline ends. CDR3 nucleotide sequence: TGTGCCAGCAGTTACTCGCCTGTGGGACATCGAACTTTCTTT. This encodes CASSYSPVGHRTFF.

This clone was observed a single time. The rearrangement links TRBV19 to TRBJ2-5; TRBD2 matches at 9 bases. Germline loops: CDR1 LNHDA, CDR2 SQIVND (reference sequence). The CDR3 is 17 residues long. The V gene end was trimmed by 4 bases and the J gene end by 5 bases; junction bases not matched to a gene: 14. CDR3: CASSSPGRGGAGETQYF. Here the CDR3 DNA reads TGTGCCAGTAGTAGCCCCGGGCGCGGGGGGGCCGGGGAGACCCAGTACTTC.